This T cell receptor beta chain was recorded in a study of blood T cell repertoires in COVID-19. Study context: From the United States, Italy and Spain came samples of acute and convalescent COVID-19. In each case, the material was cDNA or gDNA derived from T cells, B-cell-depleted T cells, or PBMCs.

The ends were cut back, 2 bases at V and 4 bases at J, with 12 bases in the middle. The germline V gene encodes CDR1 MGHRA and CDR2 YSYEKL. The CDR3 extends over 15 amino acids. The data were produced by immunoSEQ multiplex PCR, yet TCRdb's version contains in-frame clones alone and is incomplete. This table has about 100,000 clones, 70% to 80% appearing once. This clone was seen a few times. The same CDR3 is also encoded by other DNA sequences in this sample. The chain employs TRBV4-1 and TRBJ1-5, with a possible D match to TRBD1 (6 bases). This sequence originates from a woman in her 70s with acute or convalescent COVID-19. The sequencing sample was made of peripheral blood. DNA for the CDR3: TGCGCCAGCAGCCAACGGGGACATTCTAATCAGCCCCAGCATTTT. This codes for CASSQRGHSNQPQHF.